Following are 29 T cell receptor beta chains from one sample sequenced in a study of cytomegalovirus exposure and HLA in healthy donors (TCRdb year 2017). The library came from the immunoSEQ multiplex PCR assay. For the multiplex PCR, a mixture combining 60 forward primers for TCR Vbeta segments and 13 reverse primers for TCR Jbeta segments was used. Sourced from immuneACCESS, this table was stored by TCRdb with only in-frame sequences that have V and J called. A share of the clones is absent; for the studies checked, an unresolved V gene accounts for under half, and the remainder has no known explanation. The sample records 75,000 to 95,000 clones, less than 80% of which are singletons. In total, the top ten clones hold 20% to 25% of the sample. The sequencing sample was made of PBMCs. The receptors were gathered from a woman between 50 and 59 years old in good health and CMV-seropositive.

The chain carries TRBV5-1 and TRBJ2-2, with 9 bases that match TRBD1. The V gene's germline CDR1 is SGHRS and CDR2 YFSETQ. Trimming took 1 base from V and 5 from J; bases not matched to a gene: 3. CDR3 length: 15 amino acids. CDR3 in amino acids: CASSLTTGGTGELFF. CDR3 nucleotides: TGCGCCAGCAGCTTGACGACAGGGGGGACCGGGGAGCTGTTTTTT.

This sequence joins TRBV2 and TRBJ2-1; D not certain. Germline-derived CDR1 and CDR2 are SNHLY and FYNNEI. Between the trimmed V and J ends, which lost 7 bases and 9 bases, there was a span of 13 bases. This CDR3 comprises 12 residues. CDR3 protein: CASKYASGEQFF. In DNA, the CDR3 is TGTGCCAGCAAGTATGCCTCGGGTGAGCAGTTCTTC.

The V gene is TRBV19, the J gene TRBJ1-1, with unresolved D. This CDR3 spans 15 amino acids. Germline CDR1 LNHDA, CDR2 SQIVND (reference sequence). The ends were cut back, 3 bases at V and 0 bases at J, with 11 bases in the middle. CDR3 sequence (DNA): TGTGCCAGTAGTATCACAGTCTTAATGAACACTGAAGCTTTCTTT. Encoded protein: CASSITVLMNTEAFF.

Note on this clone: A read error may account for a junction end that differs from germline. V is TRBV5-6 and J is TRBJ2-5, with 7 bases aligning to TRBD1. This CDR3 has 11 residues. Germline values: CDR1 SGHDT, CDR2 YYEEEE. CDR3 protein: CASSSGQSPHF. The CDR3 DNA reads TGTGCCAGCAGCTCGGGACAGTCTCCTCACTTC. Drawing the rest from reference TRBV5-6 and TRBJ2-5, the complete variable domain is DAGVTQSPTHLIKTRGQQVTLRCSPKSGHDTVSWYQQALGQGPQFIFQYYEEEERQRGNFPDRFSGHQFPNYSSELNVNALLLGDSALYLCASSSGQSPHFGPGTRLLVL.

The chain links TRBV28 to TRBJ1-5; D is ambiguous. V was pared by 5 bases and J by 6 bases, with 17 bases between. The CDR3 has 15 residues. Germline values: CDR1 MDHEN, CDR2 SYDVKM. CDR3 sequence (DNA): TGTGCCAGCAGTCCCGGGTCCGCCGGGGTTCAGCCCCAGCATTTT. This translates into CASSPGSAGVQPQHF.

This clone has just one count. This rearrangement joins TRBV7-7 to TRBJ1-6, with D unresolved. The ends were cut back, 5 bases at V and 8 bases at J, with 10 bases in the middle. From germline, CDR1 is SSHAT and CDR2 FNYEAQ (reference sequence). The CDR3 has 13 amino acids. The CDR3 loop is CASSPSGDSPLHF. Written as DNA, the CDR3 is TGTGCCAGCAGCCCCAGCGGAGATTCACCCCTCCACTTT.

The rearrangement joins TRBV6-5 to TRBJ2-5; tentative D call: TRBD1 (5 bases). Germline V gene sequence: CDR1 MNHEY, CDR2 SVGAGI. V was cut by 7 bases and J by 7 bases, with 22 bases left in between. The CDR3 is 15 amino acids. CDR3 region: CASTPPGRADGTQYF. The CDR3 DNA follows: TGTGCCAGCACCCCACCCGGCAGGGCGGACGGGACCCAGTACTTC.

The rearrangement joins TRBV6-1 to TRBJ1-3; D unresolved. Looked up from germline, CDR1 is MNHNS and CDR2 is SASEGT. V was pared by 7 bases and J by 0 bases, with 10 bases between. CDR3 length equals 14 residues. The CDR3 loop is CASITQYSGNTIYF. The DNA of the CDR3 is TGTGCCAGCATTACCCAGTACTCTGGAAACACCATATATTTT.

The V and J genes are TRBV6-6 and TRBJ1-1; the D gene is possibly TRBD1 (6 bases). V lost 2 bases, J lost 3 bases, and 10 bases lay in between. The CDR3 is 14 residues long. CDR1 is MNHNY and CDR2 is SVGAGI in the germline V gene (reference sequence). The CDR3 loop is CASSYLGQHTEAFF. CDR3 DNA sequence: TGTGCCAGCAGTTACCTGGGACAACACACTGAAGCTTTCTTT.

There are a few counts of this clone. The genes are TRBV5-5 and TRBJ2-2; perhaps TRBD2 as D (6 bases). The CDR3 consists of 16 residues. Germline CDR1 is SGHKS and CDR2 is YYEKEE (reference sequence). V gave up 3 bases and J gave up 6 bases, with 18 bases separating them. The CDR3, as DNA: TGTGCCAGCAGCTCCGGGACGGGACTCTGGGCCGGGGAGCTGTTTTTT. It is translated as CASSSGTGLWAGELFF.

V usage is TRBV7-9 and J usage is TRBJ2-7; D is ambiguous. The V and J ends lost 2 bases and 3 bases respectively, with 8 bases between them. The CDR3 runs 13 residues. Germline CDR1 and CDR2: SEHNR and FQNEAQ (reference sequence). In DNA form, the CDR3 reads TGTGCCAGCAGCTTACAGGCTGGCTACGAGCAGTACTTC. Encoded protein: CASSLQAGYEQYF.

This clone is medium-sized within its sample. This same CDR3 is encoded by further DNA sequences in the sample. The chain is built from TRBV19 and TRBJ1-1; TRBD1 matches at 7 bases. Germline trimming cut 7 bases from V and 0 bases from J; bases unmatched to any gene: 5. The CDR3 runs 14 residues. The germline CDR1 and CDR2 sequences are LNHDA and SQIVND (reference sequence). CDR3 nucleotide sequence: TGTGCCAGTACCCGGACAGGAGTGAACACTGAAGCTTTCTTT. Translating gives CASTRTGVNTEAFF. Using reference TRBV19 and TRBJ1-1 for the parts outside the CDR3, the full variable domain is DGGITQSPKYLFRKEGQNVTLSCEQNLNHDAMYWYRQDPGQGLRLIYYSQIVNDFQKGDIAEGYSVSREKKESFPLTVTSAQKNPTAFYLCASTRTGVNTEAFFGQGTRLTVV.

In DNA, the CDR3 is TGTGCCTCCGTAGGAACAGCCGAAACCGGGGAGCTGTTTTTT. Its translation: CASVGTAETGELFF. The chain joins TRBV19 to TRBJ2-2; D remains unclear. V gave up 11 bases and J gave up 5 bases, with 18 bases separating them. This CDR3 region has 14 residues. In germline, CDR1 is LNHDA, CDR2 SQIVND (reference sequence).

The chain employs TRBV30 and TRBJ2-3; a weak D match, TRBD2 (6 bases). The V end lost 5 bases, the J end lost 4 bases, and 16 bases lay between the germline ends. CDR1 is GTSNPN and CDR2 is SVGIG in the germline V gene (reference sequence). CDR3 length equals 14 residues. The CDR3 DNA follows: TGTGCCTGGGGGGGGTCAGTTGGGGCAGATACGCAGTATTTT. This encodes CAWGGSVGADTQYF.

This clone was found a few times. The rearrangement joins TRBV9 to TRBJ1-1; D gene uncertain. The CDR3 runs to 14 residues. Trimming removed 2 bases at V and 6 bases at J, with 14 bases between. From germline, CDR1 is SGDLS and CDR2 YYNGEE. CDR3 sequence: CASSVSGNGAEAFF. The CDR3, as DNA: TGTGCCAGCAGCGTGTCGGGGAACGGCGCTGAAGCTTTCTTT.

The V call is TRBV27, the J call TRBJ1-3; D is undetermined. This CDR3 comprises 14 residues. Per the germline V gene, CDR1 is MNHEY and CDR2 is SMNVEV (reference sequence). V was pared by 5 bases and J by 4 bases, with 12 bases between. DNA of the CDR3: TGTGCCAGCAGTCCCCAGGTCAGAGGAAACACCATATATTTT. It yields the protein CASSPQVRGNTIYF.

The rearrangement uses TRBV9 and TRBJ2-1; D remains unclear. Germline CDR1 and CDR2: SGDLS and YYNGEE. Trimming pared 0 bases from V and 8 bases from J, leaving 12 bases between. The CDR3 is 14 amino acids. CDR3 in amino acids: CASSVDPTADEQFF. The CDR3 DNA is TGTGCCAGCAGCGTAGACCCCACCGCAGATGAGCAGTTCTTC.

The CDR3 sequence is CASSQQAGVSTGELFF. The CDR3 nucleotides read TGTGCCAGCAGCCAACAAGCGGGGGTATCGACCGGGGAGCTGTTTTTT. The gene calls are TRBV7-9 and TRBJ2-2; the match to TRBD2 covers 8 bases. Germline V gives CDR1 SEHNR, CDR2 FQNEAQ (reference sequence). The V segment lost 5 bases and the J segment 5 bases; nucleotides outside the gene matches: 10. This CDR3 is built from 16 residues.

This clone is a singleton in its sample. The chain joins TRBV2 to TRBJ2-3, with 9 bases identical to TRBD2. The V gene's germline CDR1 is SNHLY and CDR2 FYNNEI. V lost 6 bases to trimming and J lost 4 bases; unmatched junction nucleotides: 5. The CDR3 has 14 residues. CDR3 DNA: TGTGCCAGCAGGGCGGGGGGGACCGCAGATACGCAGTATTTT. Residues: CASRAGGTADTQYF. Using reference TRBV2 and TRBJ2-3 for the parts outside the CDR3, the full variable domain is EPEVTQTPSHQVTQMGQEVILRCVPISNHLYFYWYRQILGQKVEFLVSFYNNEISEKSEIFDDQFSVERPDGSNFTLKIRSTKLEDSAMYFCASRAGGTADTQYFGPGTRLTVL.

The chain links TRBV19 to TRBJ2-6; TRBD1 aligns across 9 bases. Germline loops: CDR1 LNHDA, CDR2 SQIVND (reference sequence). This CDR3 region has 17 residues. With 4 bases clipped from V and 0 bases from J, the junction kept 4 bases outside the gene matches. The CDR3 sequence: CASSRGTGSSGANVLTF. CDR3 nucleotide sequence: TGTGCCAGTAGTAGGGGGACAGGGAGCTCTGGGGCCAACGTCCTGACTTTC. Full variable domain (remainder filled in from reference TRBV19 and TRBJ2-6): DGGITQSPKYLFRKEGQNVTLSCEQNLNHDAMYWYRQDPGQGLRLIYYSQIVNDFQKGDIAEGYSVSREKKESFPLTVTSAQKNPTAFYLCASSRGTGSSGANVLTFGAGSRLTVL.

In DNA form, the CDR3 reads TGTGCCAGCAGTTTAGGCACCAAGAACACTGAAGCTTTCTTT. Translating it yields CASSLGTKNTEAFF. The rearrangement joins TRBV28 to TRBJ1-1; D is undetermined. V gave up 2 bases and J gave up 1 base, with 8 bases separating them. CDR1 is MDHEN and CDR2 is SYDVKM in the germline V gene. This CDR3 comprises 14 residues.

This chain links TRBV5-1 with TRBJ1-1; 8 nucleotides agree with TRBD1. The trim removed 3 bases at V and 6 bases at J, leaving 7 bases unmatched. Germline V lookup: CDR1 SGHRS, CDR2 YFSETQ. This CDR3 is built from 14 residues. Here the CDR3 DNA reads TGCGCCAGCAGCTCGGGGGACAGGACCTCTGAAGCTTTCTTT. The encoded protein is CASSSGDRTSEAFF.

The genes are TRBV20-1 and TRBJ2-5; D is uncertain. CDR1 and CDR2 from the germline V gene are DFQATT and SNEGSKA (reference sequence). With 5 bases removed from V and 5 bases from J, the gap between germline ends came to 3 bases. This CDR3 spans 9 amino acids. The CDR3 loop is CSALETQYF. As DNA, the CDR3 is TGCAGTGCTCTCGAGACCCAGTACTTC.

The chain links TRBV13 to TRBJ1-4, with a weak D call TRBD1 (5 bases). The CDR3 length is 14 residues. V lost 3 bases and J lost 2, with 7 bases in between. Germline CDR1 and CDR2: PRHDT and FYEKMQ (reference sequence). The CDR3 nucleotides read TGTGCCAGCAGCTTTGGGGGGACTAATGAAAAACTGTTTTTT. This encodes CASSFGGTNEKLFF.

The CDR3 bases are TGTGCCAGCAGCTTAACGGACAGGGATCAGCCCCAGCATTTT. Amino acids: CASSLTDRDQPQHF. The chain has TRBV7-9 and TRBJ1-5, with 8 bases identical to TRBD1. Germline CDR1 is SEHNR and CDR2 is FQNEAQ (reference sequence). The CDR3 consists of 14 residues. Unmatched junction bases numbered 2, after V lost 2 bases and J lost 5 bases.

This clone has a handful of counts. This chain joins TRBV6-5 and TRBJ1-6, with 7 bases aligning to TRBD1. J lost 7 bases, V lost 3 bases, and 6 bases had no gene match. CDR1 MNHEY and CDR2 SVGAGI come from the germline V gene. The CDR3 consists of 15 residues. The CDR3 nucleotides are TGTGCCAGCAGTTATACCCCCAGGGGGAATTCACCCCTCCACTTT. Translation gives CASSYTPRGNSPLHF.

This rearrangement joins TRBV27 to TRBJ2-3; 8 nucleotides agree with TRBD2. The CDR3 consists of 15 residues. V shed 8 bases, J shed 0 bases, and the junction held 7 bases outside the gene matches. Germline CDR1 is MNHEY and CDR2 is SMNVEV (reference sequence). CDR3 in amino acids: CASRPGLASTDTQYF. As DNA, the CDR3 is TGTGCCAGCCGACCAGGACTAGCTAGCACAGATACGCAGTATTTT.

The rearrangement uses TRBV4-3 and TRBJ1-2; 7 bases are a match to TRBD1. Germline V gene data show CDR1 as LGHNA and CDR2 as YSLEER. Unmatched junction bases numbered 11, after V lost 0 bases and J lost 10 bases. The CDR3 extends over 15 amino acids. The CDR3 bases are TGCGCCAGCAGCCAAGATCCGCAGGGGGTGGTCGACTACACCTTC. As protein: CASSQDPQGVVDYTF.

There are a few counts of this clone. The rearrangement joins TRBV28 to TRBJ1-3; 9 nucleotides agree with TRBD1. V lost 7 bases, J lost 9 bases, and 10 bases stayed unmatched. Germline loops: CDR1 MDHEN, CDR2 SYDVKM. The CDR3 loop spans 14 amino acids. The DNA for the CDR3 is TGTGCCAGCATAAGGACAGGGGAAGGCGGCACCATATATTTT. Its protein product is CASIRTGEGGTIYF.